This TCR beta chain was identified in a study of blood T cell repertoires in COVID-19. Study background: PBMCs, B-cell-depleted T cells, or T cells were the source of the cDNA or gDNA that made up the material.

Between the trimmed V and J ends, which lost 3 bases and 5 bases, there was a span of 15 bases. Germline CDR1 is MNHEY and CDR2 is SMNVEV (reference sequence). The CDR3 contains 15 residues. Profiled with immunoSEQ multiplex PCR; TCRdb holds only in-frame clones, not every one. This repertoire shows roughly 200,000 clones, about four fifths found once; its top ten account for approximately 4.8%. This receptor was obtained from a man in his fifties or sixties with active or convalescent COVID-19. The sample taken for sequencing was peripheral blood. The V gene is TRBV27, the J gene TRBJ2-3; tentative D call: TRBD2 (7 bases). The CDR3 region has the DNA TGTGCCAGCAGTTTGTGGGGGGGCGGGATAGATACGCAGTATTTT. This translates into CASSLWGGGIDTQYF.